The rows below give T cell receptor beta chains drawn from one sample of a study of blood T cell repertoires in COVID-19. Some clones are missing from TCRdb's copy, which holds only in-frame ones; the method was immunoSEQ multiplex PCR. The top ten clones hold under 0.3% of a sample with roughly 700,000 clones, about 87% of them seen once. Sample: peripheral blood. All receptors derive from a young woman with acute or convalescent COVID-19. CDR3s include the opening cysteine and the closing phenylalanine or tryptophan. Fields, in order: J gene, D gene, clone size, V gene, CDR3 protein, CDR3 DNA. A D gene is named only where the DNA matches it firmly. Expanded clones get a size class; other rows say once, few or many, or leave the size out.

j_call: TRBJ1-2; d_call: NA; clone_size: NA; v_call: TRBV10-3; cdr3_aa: CAITPTPNYGYTF; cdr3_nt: TGTGCCATCACTCCGACTCCGAACTATGGCTACACCTTC
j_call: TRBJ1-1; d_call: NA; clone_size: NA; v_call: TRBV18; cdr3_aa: CASSPPGLGEAFF; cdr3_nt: TGTGCCAGCTCACCGCCGGGTCTGGGTGAAGCTTTCTTT
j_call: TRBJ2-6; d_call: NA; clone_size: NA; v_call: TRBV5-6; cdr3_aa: CASSDISYAGANVLTF; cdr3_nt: TGTGCCAGCAGCGATATTTCTTATGCGGGGGCCAACGTCCTGACTTTC
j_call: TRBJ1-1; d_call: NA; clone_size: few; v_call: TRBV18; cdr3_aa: CASSPGGSTEAFF; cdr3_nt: TGTGCCAGCTCACCCGGTGGTAGCACTGAAGCTTTCTTT
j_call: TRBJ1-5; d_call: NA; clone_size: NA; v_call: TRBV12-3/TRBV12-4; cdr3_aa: CASSSSGRQPQHF; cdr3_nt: NA
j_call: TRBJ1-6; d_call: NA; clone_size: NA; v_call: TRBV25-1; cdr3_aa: CASKRTDHSPLHF; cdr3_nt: TGTGCCAGCAAACGGACAGACCATTCACCCCTCCACTTT
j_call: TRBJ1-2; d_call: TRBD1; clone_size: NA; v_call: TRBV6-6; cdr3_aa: CASSPPGTASANYGYTF; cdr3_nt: TGTGCCAGCAGTCCACCCGGGACAGCGAGCGCTAACTATGGCTACACCTTC
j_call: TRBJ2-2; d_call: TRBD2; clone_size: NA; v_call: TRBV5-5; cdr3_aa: CASLGSGGYNRGTGELFF; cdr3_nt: TGTGCCAGCTTGGGAAGCGGGGGGTACAACCGGGGCACCGGGGAGCTGTTTTTT
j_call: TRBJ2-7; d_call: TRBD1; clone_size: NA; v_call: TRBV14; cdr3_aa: CASSQKNRGEQYF; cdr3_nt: TGTGCCAGCAGCCAGAAAAACAGGGGCGAGCAGTACTTC
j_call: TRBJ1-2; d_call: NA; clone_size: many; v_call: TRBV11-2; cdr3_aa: CASSLDRGGGYTF; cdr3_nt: TGTGCCAGCAGCTTAGATCGCGGGGGCGGCTACACCTTC
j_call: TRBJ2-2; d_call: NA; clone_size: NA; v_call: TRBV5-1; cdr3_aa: CASSLQGSNTGELFF; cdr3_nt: TGCGCCAGCAGCTTACAGGGTTCGAACACCGGGGAGCTGTTTTTT
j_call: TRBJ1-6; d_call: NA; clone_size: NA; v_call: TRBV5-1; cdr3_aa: CASSNPSTALNSPLHF; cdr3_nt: TGCGCCAGCAGCAACCCATCGACAGCGCTTAATTCACCCCTCCACTTT
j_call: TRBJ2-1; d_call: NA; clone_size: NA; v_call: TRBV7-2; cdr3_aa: CASSSPTETYNEQFF; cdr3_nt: TGTGCCAGCAGCTCCCCGACAGAAACCTACAATGAGCAGTTCTTC
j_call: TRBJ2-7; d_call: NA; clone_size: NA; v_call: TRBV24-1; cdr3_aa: CATSVLYSYEQYF; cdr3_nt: TGTGCCACCAGTGTTTTATACTCCTACGAGCAGTACTTC
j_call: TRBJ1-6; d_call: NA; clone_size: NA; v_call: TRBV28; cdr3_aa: CASLLGGGNSPLHF; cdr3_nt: TGTGCCAGCCTCCTGGGAGGGGGTAATTCACCCCTCCACTTT
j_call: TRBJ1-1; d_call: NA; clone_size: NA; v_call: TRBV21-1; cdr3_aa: CASSKEAPDTPEAFF; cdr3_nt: TGTGCCAGCAGCAAAGAAGCCCCCGATACCCCCGAAGCTTTCTTT
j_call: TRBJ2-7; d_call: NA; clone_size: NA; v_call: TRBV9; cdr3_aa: CASSGRTDKEQYF; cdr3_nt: TGTGCCAGCAGCGGACGGACAGATAAAGAGCAGTACTTC
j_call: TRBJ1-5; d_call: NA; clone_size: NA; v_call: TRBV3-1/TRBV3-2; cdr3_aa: CASSQDTGNNQPQHF; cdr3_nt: TGTGCCAGCAGCCAAGACACAGGGAACAATCAGCCCCAGCATTTT
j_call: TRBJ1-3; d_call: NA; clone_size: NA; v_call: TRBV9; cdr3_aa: CASSVAGGNTIYF; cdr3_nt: TGTGCCAGCAGCGTAGCAGGTGGAAACACCATATATTTT
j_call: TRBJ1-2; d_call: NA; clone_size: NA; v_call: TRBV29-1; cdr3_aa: CSVSGRVYGYTF; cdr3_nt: TGCAGCGTTTCCGGGAGGGTCTATGGCTACACCTTC
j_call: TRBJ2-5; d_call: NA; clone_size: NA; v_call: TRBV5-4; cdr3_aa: CASSLTGSGKETQYF; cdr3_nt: TGTGCCAGCAGCCTAACAGGGAGTGGAAAAGAGACCCAGTACTTC
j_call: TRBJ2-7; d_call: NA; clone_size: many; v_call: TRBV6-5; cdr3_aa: CACTPTETYEQYF; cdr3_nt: TGTGCCTGCACCCCGACAGAAACCTACGAGCAGTACTTC
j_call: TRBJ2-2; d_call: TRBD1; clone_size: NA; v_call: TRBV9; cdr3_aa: CASSAPGTGAVGELFF; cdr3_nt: TGTGCCAGCAGCGCCCCCGGGACAGGGGCGGTCGGGGAGCTGTTTTTT
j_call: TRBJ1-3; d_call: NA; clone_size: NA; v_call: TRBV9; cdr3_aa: CASSVSSGNTIYF; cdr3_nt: TGTGCCAGCAGCGTCAGCTCTGGAAACACCATATATTTT
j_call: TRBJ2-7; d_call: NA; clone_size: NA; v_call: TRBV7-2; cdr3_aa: CASSPRGRGTYEQYF; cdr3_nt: TGTGCCAGCAGCCCCAGGGGGCGGGGGACCTACGAGCAGTACTTC
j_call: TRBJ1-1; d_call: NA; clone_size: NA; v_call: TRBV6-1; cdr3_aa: CASSDKPLNTEAFF; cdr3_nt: TGTGCCAGCAGTGATAAGCCCTTGAACACTGAAGCTTTCTTT
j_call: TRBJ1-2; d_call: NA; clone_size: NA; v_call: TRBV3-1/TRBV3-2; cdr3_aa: CASSPTPNGEGGYTF; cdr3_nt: TGTGCCAGCAGCCCCACTCCGAACGGGGAGGGTGGCTACACCTTC
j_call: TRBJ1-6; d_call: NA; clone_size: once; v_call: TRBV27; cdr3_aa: CASGNQGNSPLHF; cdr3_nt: TGTGCCAGCGGTAATCAGGGGAATTCACCCCTCCACTTT
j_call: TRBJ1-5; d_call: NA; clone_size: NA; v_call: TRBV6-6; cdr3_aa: CASMSEIYQPQHF; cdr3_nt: TGTGCCAGCATGTCCGAGATTTATCAGCCCCAGCATTTT